These 4 T cell receptor beta chains were all obtained from the same sample, sequenced in a study of blood T cell repertoires in COVID-19. Produced via immunoSEQ multiplex PCR; TCRdb's table is partial and in-frame only. The data hold about 250,000 clones, with roughly 87% observed a single time. Source material: peripheral blood. Receptors originate from a man aged 18 to 35 with active or convalescent COVID-19.

This clone was observed a single time. V and J are TRBV7-9 and TRBJ1-4; 9 bases align to TRBD1. CDR1 and CDR2 from the germline V gene are SEHNR and FQNEAQ (reference sequence). J lost 7 bases, V lost 7 bases, and 7 bases had no gene match. The CDR3 spans 14 residues. Here the CDR3 reads CASTPGQGVEKLFF. CDR3 DNA: TGTGCCAGCACTCCGGGACAGGGAGTTGAAAAACTGTTTTTT.

The chain is built from TRBV5-4 and TRBJ1-1, with D possibly TRBD1 on 5 matching bases. The CDR3 is 16 amino acids. Trimming shortened V by 3 bases and J by 3 bases, and 18 bases separated the two germline ends. Looked up from germline, CDR1 is SGHNT and CDR2 is YYREEE (reference sequence). The CDR3 loop is CASSSGLMAGDTEAFF. CDR3 DNA sequence: TGTGCCAGCAGCTCCGGCCTAATGGCGGGGGACACTGAAGCTTTCTTT.

The CDR3 nucleotides read TGTGCCAGCACCGCAGGGACAGGGCGAACTGAAGCTTTCTTT. Protein product: CASTAGTGRTEAFF. The rearrangement joins TRBV5-4 to TRBJ1-1; 9 nucleotides match TRBD1. The ends lost 6 bases at V and 5 bases at J; junction bases unmatched: 8. CDR1 and CDR2 (germline): SGHNT, YYREEE (reference sequence). The CDR3 extends over 14 amino acids.

The J gene is TRBJ2-1, the V gene TRBV18; tentative D call: TRBD2 (5 bases). This CDR3 region has 15 residues. Germline V lookup: CDR1 KGHSH, CDR2 LQKENI. The germline V and J ends were trimmed by 1 base and 4 bases, with 11 bases remaining between them. The CDR3 DNA sequence: TGTGCCAGCTCACCACAAACCGGGGAATACAATGAGCAGTTCTTC. This gives the protein CASSPQTGEYNEQFF.